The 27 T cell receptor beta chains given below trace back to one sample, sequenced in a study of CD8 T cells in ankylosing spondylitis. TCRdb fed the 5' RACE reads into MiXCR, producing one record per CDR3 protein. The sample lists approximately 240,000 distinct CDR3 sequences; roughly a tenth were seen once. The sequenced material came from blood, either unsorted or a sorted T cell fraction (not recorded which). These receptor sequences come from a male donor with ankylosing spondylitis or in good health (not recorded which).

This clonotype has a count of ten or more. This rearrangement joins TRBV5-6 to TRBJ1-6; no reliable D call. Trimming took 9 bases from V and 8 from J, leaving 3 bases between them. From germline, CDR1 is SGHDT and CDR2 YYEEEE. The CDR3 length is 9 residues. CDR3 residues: CATHSPLHF. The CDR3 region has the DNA TGTGCCACCCATTCACCCCTCCACTTT.

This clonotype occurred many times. CDR3 region: CASSFRRGGSYNEQFF. The CDR3 DNA reads TGTGCCAGCAGTTTTCGGCGGGGGGGATCCTACAATGAGCAGTTCTTC. The gene calls are TRBV12-3 or TRBV12-4 and TRBJ2-1; 9 nucleotides match TRBD2. J lost 1 base, V lost 3 bases, and 4 bases had no gene match. CDR3 length equals 16 residues.

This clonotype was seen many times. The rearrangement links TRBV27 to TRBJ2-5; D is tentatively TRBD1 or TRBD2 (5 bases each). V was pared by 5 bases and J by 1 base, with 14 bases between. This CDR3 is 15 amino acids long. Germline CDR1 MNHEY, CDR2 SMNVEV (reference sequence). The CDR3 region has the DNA TGTGCCAGCAGTCAACCGGGGCAGACCCAAGAGACCCAGTACTTC. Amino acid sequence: CASSQPGQTQETQYF.

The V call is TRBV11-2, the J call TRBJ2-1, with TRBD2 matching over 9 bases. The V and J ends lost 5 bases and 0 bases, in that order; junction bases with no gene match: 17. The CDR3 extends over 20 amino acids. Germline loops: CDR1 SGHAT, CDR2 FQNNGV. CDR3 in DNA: TGTGCCAGCAGCCCAGCCCTCGGGCTAGCGGGACTGAGCTCCTACAATGAGCAGTTCTTC. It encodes CASSPALGLAGLSSYNEQFF.

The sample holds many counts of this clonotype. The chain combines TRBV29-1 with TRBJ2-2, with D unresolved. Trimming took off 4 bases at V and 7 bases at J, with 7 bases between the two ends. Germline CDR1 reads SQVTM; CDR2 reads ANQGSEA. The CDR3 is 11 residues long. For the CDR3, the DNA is TGCAGCGTTGGTTTTGTCGGGGAGCTGTTTTTT. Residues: CSVGFVGELFF.

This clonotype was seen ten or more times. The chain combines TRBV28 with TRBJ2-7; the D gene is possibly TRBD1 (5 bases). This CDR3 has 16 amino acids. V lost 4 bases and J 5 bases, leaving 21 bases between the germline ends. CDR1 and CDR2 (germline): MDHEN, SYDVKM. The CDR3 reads CASSSSPREWGDEQYF. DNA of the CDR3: TGTGCCAGCAGTTCCTCTCCTAGGGAATGGGGCGACGAGCAGTACTTC.

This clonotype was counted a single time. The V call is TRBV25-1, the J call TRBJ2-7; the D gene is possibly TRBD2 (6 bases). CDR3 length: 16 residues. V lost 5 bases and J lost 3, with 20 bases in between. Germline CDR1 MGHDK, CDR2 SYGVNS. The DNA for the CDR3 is TGTGCCAGCAGTCCTACACCGGGAGCCTTCAGCTACGAGCAGTACTTC. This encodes CASSPTPGAFSYEQYF.

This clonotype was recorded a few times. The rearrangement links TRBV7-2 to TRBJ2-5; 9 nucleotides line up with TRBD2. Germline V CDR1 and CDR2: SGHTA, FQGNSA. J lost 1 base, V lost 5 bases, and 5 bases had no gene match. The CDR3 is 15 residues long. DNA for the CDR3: TGTGCCAGCAGCCGTAAACTAGCGGGCCAAGAGACCCAGTACTTC. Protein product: CASSRKLAGQETQYF.

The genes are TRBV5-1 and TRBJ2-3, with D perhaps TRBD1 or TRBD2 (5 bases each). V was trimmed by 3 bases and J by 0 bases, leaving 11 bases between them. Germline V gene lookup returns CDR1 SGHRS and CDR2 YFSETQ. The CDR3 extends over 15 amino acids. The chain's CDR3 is CASSSGPGSTDTQYF. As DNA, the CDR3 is TGCGCCAGCAGCTCGGGACCGGGTAGCACAGATACGCAGTATTTT.

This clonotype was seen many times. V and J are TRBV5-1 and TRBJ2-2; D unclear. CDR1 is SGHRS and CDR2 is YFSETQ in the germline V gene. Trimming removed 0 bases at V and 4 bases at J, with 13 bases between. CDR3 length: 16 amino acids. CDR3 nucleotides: TGCGCCAGCAGCTTGGCCGGCGGTTCGGGCACCGGGGAGCTGTTTTTT. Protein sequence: CASSLAGGSGTGELFF.

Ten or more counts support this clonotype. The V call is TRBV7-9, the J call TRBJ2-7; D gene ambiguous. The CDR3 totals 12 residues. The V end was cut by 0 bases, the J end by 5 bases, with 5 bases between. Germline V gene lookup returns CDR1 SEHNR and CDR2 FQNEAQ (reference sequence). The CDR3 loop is CASSLAQDEQYF. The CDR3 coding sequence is TGTGCCAGCAGCTTAGCCCAGGACGAGCAGTACTTC.

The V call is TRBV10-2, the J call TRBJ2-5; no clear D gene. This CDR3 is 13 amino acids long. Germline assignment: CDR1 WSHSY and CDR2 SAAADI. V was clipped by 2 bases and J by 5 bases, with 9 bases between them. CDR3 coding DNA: TGCGCCAGCAGTGAGCAGCGAACTGAGACCCAGTACTTC. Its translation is CASSEQRTETQYF.

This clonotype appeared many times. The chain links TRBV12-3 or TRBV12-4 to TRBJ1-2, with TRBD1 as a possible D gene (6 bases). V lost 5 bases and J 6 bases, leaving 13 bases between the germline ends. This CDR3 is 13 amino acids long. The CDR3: CASSPLQGHGYTF. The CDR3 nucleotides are TGTGCCAGCAGTCCACTCCAGGGGCATGGCTACACCTTC.

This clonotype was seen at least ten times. CDR3: CASSYFGRSNSPLHF. The DNA of the CDR3 is TGTGCCAGCAGTTACTTCGGCAGGAGTAATTCACCCCTCCACTTT. The rearrangement uses TRBV6-5 and TRBJ1-6; D gene ambiguous. Germline V CDR1 and CDR2: MNHEY, SVGAGI. V lost 1 base, J lost 6 bases, and 10 bases lay in between. The CDR3 is 15 residues long.

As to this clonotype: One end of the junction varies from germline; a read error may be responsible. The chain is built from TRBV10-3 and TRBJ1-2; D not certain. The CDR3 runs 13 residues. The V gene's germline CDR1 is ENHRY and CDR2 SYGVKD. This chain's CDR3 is CAISGLSRNGYTF. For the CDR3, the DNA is TGTGCCATCAGTGGTTTATCTCGTAATGGCTACACTTTC.

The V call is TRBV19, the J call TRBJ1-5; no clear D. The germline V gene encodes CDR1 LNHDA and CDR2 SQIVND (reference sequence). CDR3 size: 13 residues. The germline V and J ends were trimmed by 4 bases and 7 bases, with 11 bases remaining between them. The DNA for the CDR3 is TGTGCCAGTAGTACCTCCGTGAAACAGCCCCAGCATTTT. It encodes CASSTSVKQPQHF.

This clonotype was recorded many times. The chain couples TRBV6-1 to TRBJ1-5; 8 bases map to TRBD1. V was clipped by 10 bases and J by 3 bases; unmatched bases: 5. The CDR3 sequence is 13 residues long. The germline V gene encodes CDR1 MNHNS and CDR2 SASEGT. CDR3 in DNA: TGTGCCACTTCGGGACAGGCCAATCAGCCCCAGCATTTT. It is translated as CATSGQANQPQHF.

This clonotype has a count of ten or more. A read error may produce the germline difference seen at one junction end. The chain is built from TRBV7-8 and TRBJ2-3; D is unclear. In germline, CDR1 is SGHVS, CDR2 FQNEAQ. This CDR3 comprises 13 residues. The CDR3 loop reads CASRPGSTDTQYF. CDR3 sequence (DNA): TGCGCCAGCAGGCCCGGGAGCACAGATACGCAGTATTTT.

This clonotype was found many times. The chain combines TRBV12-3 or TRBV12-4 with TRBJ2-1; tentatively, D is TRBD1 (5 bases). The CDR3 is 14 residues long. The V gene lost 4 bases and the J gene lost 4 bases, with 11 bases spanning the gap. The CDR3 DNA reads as TGTGCCAGCAGTTATAGCAGGGAATACAATGAGCAGTTCTTC. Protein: CASSYSREYNEQFF.

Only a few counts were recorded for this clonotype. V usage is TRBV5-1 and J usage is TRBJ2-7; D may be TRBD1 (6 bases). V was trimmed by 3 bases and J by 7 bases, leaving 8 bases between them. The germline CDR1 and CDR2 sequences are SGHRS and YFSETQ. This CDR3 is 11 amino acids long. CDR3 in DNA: TGCGCCAGCAGCTCCCAGGGGGAGCAGTACTTC. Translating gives CASSSQGEQYF.

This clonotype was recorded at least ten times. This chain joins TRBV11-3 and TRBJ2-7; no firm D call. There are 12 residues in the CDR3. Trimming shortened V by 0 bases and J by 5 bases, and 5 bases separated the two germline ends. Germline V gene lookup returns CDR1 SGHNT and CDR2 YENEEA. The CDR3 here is CASSLELNEQYF. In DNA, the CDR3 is TGTGCCAGCAGCTTAGAGCTGAACGAGCAGTACTTC.

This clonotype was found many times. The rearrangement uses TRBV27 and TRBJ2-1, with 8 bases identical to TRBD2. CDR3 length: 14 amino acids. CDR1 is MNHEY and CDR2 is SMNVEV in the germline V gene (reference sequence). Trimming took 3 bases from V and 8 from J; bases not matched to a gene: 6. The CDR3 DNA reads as TGTGCCAGCAGTTTGTGGACTAGCATCGATGAGCAGTTCTTC. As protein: CASSLWTSIDEQFF.

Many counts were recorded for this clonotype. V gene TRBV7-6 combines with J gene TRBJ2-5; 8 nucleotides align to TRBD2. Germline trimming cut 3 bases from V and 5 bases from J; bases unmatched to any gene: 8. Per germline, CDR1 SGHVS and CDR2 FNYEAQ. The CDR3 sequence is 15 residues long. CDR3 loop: CASSLTGTRIETQYF. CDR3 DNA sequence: TGTGCCAGCAGCTTGACCGGGACTAGGATTGAGACCCAGTACTTC.

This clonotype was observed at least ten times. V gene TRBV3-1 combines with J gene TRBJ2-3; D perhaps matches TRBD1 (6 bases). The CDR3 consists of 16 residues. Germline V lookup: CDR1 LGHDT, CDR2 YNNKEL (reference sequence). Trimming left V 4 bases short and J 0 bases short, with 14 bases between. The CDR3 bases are TGTGCCAGCAGCCGGGCTGGGACACTTAGCACAGATACGCAGTATTTT. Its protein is CASSRAGTLSTDTQYF.

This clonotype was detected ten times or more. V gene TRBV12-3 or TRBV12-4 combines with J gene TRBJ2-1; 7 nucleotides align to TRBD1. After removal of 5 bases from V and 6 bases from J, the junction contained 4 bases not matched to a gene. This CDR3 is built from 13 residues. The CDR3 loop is CASSMGQLNEQFF. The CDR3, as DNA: TGTGCCAGCAGTATGGGACAGCTCAATGAGCAGTTCTTC.

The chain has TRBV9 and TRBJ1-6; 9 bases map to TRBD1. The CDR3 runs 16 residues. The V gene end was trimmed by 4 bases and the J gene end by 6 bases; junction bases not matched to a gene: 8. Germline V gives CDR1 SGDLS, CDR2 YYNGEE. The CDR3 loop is CASSTSGTGTNSPLHF. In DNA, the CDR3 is TGTGCCAGCAGCACAAGCGGGACAGGGACTAATTCACCCCTCCACTTT.

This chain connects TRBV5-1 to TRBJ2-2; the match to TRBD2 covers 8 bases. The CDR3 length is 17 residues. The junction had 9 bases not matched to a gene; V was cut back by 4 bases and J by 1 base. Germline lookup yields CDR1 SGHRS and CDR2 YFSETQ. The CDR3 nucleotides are TGCGCCAGCAGCCCACCAGGACTAGCCCAGAACACCGGGGAGCTGTTTTTT. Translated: CASSPPGLAQNTGELFF.